This TCR beta chain is drawn from a study of tumor and adjacent non-tumor tissue in lung cancer. Three rounds of nested PCR, following a modified ARM-PCR protocol, produced the TCRbeta library. From the multiplex PCR reads, TCRdb called clonotypes with MiXCR, one entry per CDR3 protein. The table includes roughly 70,000 distinct CDR3 sequences, around 65% detected once. With 3 bases removed from V and 13 bases from J, the gap between germline ends came to 21 bases. Germline V CDR1 and CDR2: SGHVS, FQNEAQ. The CDR3 sequence is 15 residues long. This sample's RNA came from whole unsorted tissue. More than 3 cm separated this lung sample from the edge of the tumor. Between August and November 2014, newly diagnosed, chemotherapy-naive lung cancer patients underwent thoracic surgery in China.

The sample taken for sequencing was distant non-tumor lung tissue. This receptor was identified in a woman between 50 and 59 years old with non-small cell lung cancer. The chain is built from TRBV7-8 and TRBJ2-2, with TRBD2 as a possible D gene (5 bases). CDR3 DNA: TGTGCCAGCAGCTTGGAGGAGTCGAACACCGTGGGGCTGTTTTTT. Translated: CASSLEESNTVGLFF.